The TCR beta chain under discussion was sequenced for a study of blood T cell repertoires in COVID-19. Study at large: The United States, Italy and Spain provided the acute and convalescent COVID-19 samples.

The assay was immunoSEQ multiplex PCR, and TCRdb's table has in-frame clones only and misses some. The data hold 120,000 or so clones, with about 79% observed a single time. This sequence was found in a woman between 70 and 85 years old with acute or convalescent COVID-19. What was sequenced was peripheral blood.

The CDR3 DNA is TGTGCCTGGACCCCGCAGTACACCGGGGAGCTGTTTTTT. Residues: CAWTPQYTGELFF. The chain uses TRBV30 and TRBJ2-2, with no clear D. CDR1 GTSNPN and CDR2 SVGIG come from the germline V gene (reference sequence). V lost 4 bases and J 3 bases, leaving 9 bases between the germline ends. CDR3 length: 13 amino acids. Supplemented by reference TRBV30 and TRBJ2-2, the full variable domain reads SQTIHQWPATLVQPVGSPLSLECTVEGTSNPNLYWYRQAAGRGLQLLFYSVGIGQISSEVPQNLSASRPQDRQFILSSKKLLLSDSGFYLCAWTPQYTGELFFGEGSRLTVL.